Listed below are T cell receptor beta chains from one sample, sequenced in a study of neurological immune-mediated disorders. TCRdb reanalysed the 5' RACE reads using MiXCR and keeps one entry per CDR3 protein. Altogether 28,000 or so distinct CDR3 sequences are present, about 21% being singletons, with the ten largest covering roughly 17%. The sample comprised PBMCs. Receptors originate from a woman aged 55 to 70 in good health. CDR3s include the opening cysteine and the closing phenylalanine or tryptophan. Fields, in order: D gene, V gene, clone size, J gene, CDR3 protein, CDR3 DNA. D genes are given only for firm matches. Clone size is shown for a subset of rows, as once, few, many or a class of expanded clone.

d_call: .; v_call: TRBV7-3; clone_size: .; j_call: TRBJ2-7; cdr3_aa: CASSLPRSSYEQYF; cdr3_nt: TGTGCCAGCAGCTTACCGCGGAGCTCCTACGAGCAGTACTTC
d_call: .; v_call: TRBV29-1; clone_size: .; j_call: TRBJ2-3; cdr3_aa: CSSSARTGTDTQYF; cdr3_nt: TGCAGCTCATCGGCCAGGACTGGCACAGATACGCAGTATTTT
d_call: .; v_call: TRBV20-1; clone_size: many; j_call: TRBJ2-5; cdr3_aa: CSANRDLRGETQYF; cdr3_nt: TGCAGTGCCAACCGGGACCTAAGGGGGGAGACCCAGTACTTC
d_call: .; v_call: TRBV20-1; clone_size: medium-sized; j_call: TRBJ1-2; cdr3_aa: CSARDPGNYGYTF; cdr3_nt: TGCAGTGCTAGAGATCCGGGGAACTATGGCTACACCTTC
d_call: .; v_call: TRBV4-3; clone_size: many; j_call: TRBJ2-7; cdr3_aa: CASSQYGEQYF; cdr3_nt: TGCGCCAGCAGCCAGTACGGCGAGCAGTACTTC
d_call: .; v_call: TRBV14; clone_size: many; j_call: TRBJ2-1; cdr3_aa: CASSLDRNEQFF; cdr3_nt: TGTGCCAGCAGCCTCGACAGGAATGAGCAGTTCTTC
d_call: TRBD1; v_call: TRBV5-1; clone_size: .; j_call: TRBJ2-2; cdr3_aa: CASSTDRGRDGELFF; cdr3_nt: TGCGCCAGCAGCACGGACAGGGGGCGCGACGGGGAGCTGTTTTTT
d_call: TRBD1; v_call: TRBV5-1; clone_size: many; j_call: TRBJ2-3; cdr3_aa: CASSMGDRASTDTQYF; cdr3_nt: TGCGCCAGCAGCATGGGAGACAGGGCTAGCACAGATACGCAGTATTTT
d_call: .; v_call: TRBV5-1; clone_size: many; j_call: TRBJ2-7; cdr3_aa: CASSLKREHYEQYF; cdr3_nt: TGCGCCAGCAGCTTGAAGAGGGAGCACTACGAGCAGTACTTC
d_call: .; v_call: TRBV5-1; clone_size: many; j_call: TRBJ2-2; cdr3_aa: CASSSPEGGNTGELFF; cdr3_nt: TGCGCCAGCAGCTCCCCCGAGGGGGGGAACACCGGGGAGCTGTTTTTT
d_call: .; v_call: TRBV5-1; clone_size: many; j_call: TRBJ2-1; cdr3_aa: CASSLISALAYNEQFF; cdr3_nt: TGCGCCAGCAGCTTGATATCGGCCCTAGCTTACAATGAGCAGTTCTTC
d_call: TRBD1; v_call: TRBV29-1; clone_size: many; j_call: TRBJ1-4; cdr3_aa: CSVRQGSSNEKLFF; cdr3_nt: TGCAGCGTGCGACAGGGGTCGAGTAATGAAAAACTGTTTTTT